These 31 T cell receptor beta chains share one sample of origin, sequenced in a study of cytomegalovirus exposure and HLA in healthy donors. PCR involved 60 Vbeta and 13 Jbeta primers. Sequencing used immunoSEQ multiplex PCR; TCRdb keeps in-frame clones, though not all of them. The table records about 93,000 clones, just under 80% of them present only once. The sample consisted of PBMCs. The origin of the receptors is a middle-aged woman in good health and CMV-seronegative.

The CDR3 sequence is CASSYPGTGGSEAFF. Written as DNA, the CDR3 is TGTGCCAGCAGTTACCCCGGGACAGGGGGATCTGAAGCTTTCTTT. The chain combines TRBV6-5 with TRBJ1-1; 11 nucleotides align to TRBD1. Germline CDR1 MNHEY, CDR2 SVGAGI. CDR3 length: 15 residues. The ends lost 2 bases at V and 6 bases at J; junction bases unmatched: 5.

This clone was found a few times. The chain couples TRBV2 to TRBJ2-7; 7 positions match TRBD1. This CDR3 spans 13 amino acids. V lost 8 bases and J lost 3; bases outside the gene matches: 7. From germline, CDR1 is SNHLY and CDR2 FYNNEI. Written as DNA, the CDR3 is TGTGCCAGCGTTCCCGGGACAGACTACGAGCAGTACTTC. Amino acids: CASVPGTDYEQYF. The entire variable domain, with the rest obtained from reference TRBV2 and TRBJ2-7, is as follows: EPEVTQTPSHQVTQMGQEVILRCVPISNHLYFYWYRQILGQKVEFLVSFYNNEISEKSEIFDDQFSVERPDGSNFTLKIRSTKLEDSAMYFCASVPGTDYEQYFGPGTRLTVT.

The rearrangement links TRBV28 to TRBJ2-3; 10 bases map to TRBD2. The ends lost 2 bases at V and 4 bases at J; junction bases unmatched: 3. The CDR3 extends over 15 amino acids. CDR1 MDHEN and CDR2 SYDVKM come from the germline V gene. CDR3 DNA: TGTGCCAGCAGTTTAACAGCGGGGGGGGCAGATACGCAGTATTTT. Its protein is CASSLTAGGADTQYF.

This clone has more than one count but fewer than ten. The genes are TRBV6-1 and TRBJ1-1, with D unresolved. The CDR3 is 15 amino acids. Germline V gene data show CDR1 as MNHNS and CDR2 as SASEGT. Trimming pared 6 bases from V and 0 bases from J, leaving 14 bases between. The CDR3 sequence: CASSAATSLNTEAFF. CDR3 sequence (DNA): TGTGCCAGCAGCGCGGCGACCTCGTTGAACACTGAAGCTTTCTTT.

V is TRBV5-1 and J is TRBJ1-4; no firm D call. The CDR3 contains 13 residues. Trimming cost V 0 bases and J 11 bases, with 11 bases left between them. The germline CDR1 and CDR2 sequences are SGHRS and YFSETQ. CDR3 DNA: TGCGCCAGCAGCTTGGGGTCTCCCGAGAAACTGTTTTTT. Its protein product is CASSLGSPEKLFF.

The chain couples TRBV19 to TRBJ2-5, with D perhaps TRBD1 (6 bases). Germline V CDR1 and CDR2: LNHDA, SQIVND (reference sequence). The CDR3 contains 14 residues. V was clipped by 3 bases and J by 3 bases, with 11 bases between them. Here the CDR3 DNA reads TGTGCCAGTAGTATGTTAGGGGGTGAAGAGACCCAGTACTTC. This sequence encodes CASSMLGGEETQYF.

The J gene is TRBJ2-1, the V gene TRBV6-1; 7 bases fit TRBD2. The V gene's germline CDR1 is MNHNS and CDR2 SASEGT. The CDR3 totals 13 residues. Trimming at V came to 1 base and at J to 7 bases, leaving 1 base not matched to a gene. CDR3 bases: TGTGCCAGCAGTGAAGGGCGGGAGAATGAGCAGTTCTTC. Translating gives CASSEGRENEQFF.

This clone was seen only a few times. The J gene is TRBJ2-7, the V gene TRBV30; 8 bases align to TRBD2. J was trimmed by 4 bases and V by 1 base; bases with no gene match: 9. Germline lookup yields CDR1 GTSNPN and CDR2 SVGIG (reference sequence). The length of the CDR3 is 15 residues. CDR3 protein: CAWSGVGAGAYEQYF. The CDR3, as DNA: TGTGCCTGGAGTGGGGTAGGAGCGGGAGCTTACGAGCAGTACTTC. The variable domain in full, with the rest retrieved from reference TRBV30 and TRBJ2-7, is SQTIHQWPATLVQPVGSPLSLECTVEGTSNPNLYWYRQAAGRGLQLLFYSVGIGQISSEVPQNLSASRPQDRQFILSSKKLLLSDSGFYLCAWSGVGAGAYEQYFGPGTRLTVT.

Comment on this clone: One end of the junction does not line up with germline, which may come from a read error. This same CDR3 is encoded by further DNA sequences in the sample. This sequence joins TRBV29-1 and TRBJ2-1; 16 positions agree with TRBD2. Germline-derived CDR1 and CDR2 are SQVTM and ANQGSEA. The CDR3 is made up of 20 amino acids. The CDR3 loop is CSVEGRPGLAGGGIYNEQFF. The CDR3 region has the DNA TGCAGCGTTGAAGGGAGACCGGGACTAGCGGGAGGGGGTATCTACAATGAACAGTTCTTC.

This rearrangement joins TRBV6-6 to TRBJ2-7; D is uncertain. Germline CDR1 and CDR2: MNHNY and SVGAGI (reference sequence). The CDR3 consists of 12 residues. V gave up 5 bases and J gave up 1 base, with 6 bases separating them. CDR3 in DNA: TGTGCCAGCAGTGTCACATCCTACGAGCAGTACTTC. Protein product: CASSVTSYEQYF.

The chain joins TRBV6-4 to TRBJ2-7; a weak D match, TRBD1 (5 bases). With 6 bases removed from V and 8 bases from J, the gap between germline ends came to 14 bases. This CDR3 is 12 amino acids long. CDR1 and CDR2 (germline): MRHNA, SNTAGT. This CDR3 reads CASRYGHFQQYF. The CDR3 DNA reads TGTGCCAGCAGGTACGGACATTTTCAGCAGTACTTC.

The chain joins TRBV15 to TRBJ1-4, with 12 bases lining up with TRBD1. V trimming: 7 bases; J trimming: 7 bases; junction bases outside the gene matches: 16. The germline V gene encodes CDR1 LNHNV and CDR2 YYDKDF (reference sequence). The CDR3 runs 18 residues. The CDR3 nucleotides are TGTGCCACCAAAGAAGGGGGGGGACAGGGGGCGAGTAGTGAAAAACTGTTTTTT. This codes for CATKEGGGQGASSEKLFF.

V usage is TRBV9 and J usage is TRBJ2-1; the match to TRBD2 covers 10 bases. The trim removed 4 bases at V and 6 bases at J, leaving 10 bases unmatched. Germline V gene data show CDR1 as SGDLS and CDR2 as YYNGEE. The CDR3 consists of 16 residues. DNA for the CDR3: TGTGCCAGCAGCCCGCACCCAGCGGGAGGGGGCAATGAGCAGTTCTTC. It codes for CASSPHPAGGGNEQFF.

The rearrangement uses TRBV11-2 and TRBJ2-2, with D perhaps TRBD1 (6 bases). V lost 0 bases and J 10 bases, leaving 15 bases between the germline ends. Germline values: CDR1 SGHAT, CDR2 FQNNGV. CDR3 length: 15 amino acids. The CDR3 coding sequence is TGTGCCAGCAGCTTAGATGGGGACATCTCATCGGAGCTGTTTTTT. The encoded protein is CASSLDGDISSELFF.

This chain uses TRBV4-1 with TRBJ2-7, with 9 positions matching TRBD1. CDR1 is MGHRA, CDR2 YSYEKL, per germline. The CDR3 runs 18 residues. Trimming cost V 4 bases and J 2 bases; bases outside gene matches: 15. For the CDR3, the DNA is TGCGCCAGCAGCCGCGCCTCGACAGGGGGATATGGTCCCTACGAGCAGTACTTC. As protein: CASSRASTGGYGPYEQYF.

The chain is built from TRBV28 and TRBJ2-1; 8 positions match TRBD2. The CDR3 length is 12 residues. Germline V gene lookup returns CDR1 MDHEN and CDR2 SYDVKM. With 10 bases clipped from V and 4 bases from J, the junction kept 3 bases outside the gene matches. The DNA of the CDR3 is TGTGCCATAAGCGGGGGATACAATGAGCAGTTCTTC. As protein: CAISGGYNEQFF.

This clone has a handful of counts. The chain uses TRBV9 and TRBJ2-3; the match to TRBD2 covers 11 bases. With 3 bases clipped from V and 5 bases from J, the junction kept 5 bases outside the gene matches. There are 15 residues in the CDR3. Germline assignment: CDR1 SGDLS and CDR2 YYNGEE. The CDR3 protein is CASSDLAGGIDTQYF. The CDR3 DNA reads as TGTGCCAGCAGCGACCTAGCGGGAGGAATAGATACGCAGTATTTT.

This clone was counted only a few times. The chain recombines TRBV5-1 with TRBJ2-1; D might be TRBD1 (5 bases). The length of the CDR3 is 15 residues. Trimming pared 0 bases from V and 6 bases from J, leaving 13 bases between. Germline V gene data show CDR1 as SGHRS and CDR2 as YFSETQ. The CDR3 here is CASSLGQGLGNEQFF. The CDR3 DNA reads as TGCGCCAGCAGCTTGGGGCAGGGCCTCGGCAATGAGCAGTTCTTC.

The J gene is TRBJ2-2, the V gene TRBV27, with 8 bases identical to TRBD1. V lost 5 bases and J lost 8; bases outside the gene matches: 13. Germline V CDR1 and CDR2: MNHEY, SMNVEV (reference sequence). The length of the CDR3 is 16 residues. CDR3: CASSRLGTGSRGELFF. Written as DNA, the CDR3 is TGTGCCAGCAGTCGACTCGGGACAGGAAGTAGGGGGGAGCTGTTTTTT.

CDR3 amino acids: CSVGDRLSGTEAFF. For the CDR3, the DNA is TGCAGCGTTGGGGACAGGCTAAGTGGCACTGAAGCTTTCTTT. The J gene is TRBJ1-1, the V gene TRBV29-1; 8 bases match TRBD1. This CDR3 region has 14 residues. Germline CDR1 reads SQVTM; CDR2 reads ANQGSEA. Trimming at V came to 4 bases and at J to 4 bases, leaving 8 bases not matched to a gene.

V usage is TRBV5-4 and J usage is TRBJ1-1; 8 bases are a match to TRBD1. J lost 5 bases, V lost 0 bases, and 3 bases had no gene match. Germline CDR1 reads SGHNT; CDR2 reads YYREEE (reference sequence). This CDR3 is 14 amino acids long. CDR3 DNA: TGTGCCAGCAGCTTGGGACAGGGGCAAACTGAAGCTTTCTTT. It yields the protein CASSLGQGQTEAFF.

J is TRBJ2-6 and V is TRBV9; 7 nucleotides agree with TRBD2. CDR1 SGDLS and CDR2 YYNGEE come from the germline V gene. The CDR3 contains 15 residues. V shed 6 bases and J 2 bases; nucleotides not matched to a gene: 5. The CDR3 nucleotides read TGTGCCAGCACGGGGGGACCCACTGGGGCCAACGTCCTGACTTTC. Its translation: CASTGGPTGANVLTF.

The rearrangement uses TRBV6-5 and TRBJ2-7; 7 bases are a match to TRBD1. Germline V gives CDR1 MNHEY, CDR2 SVGAGI. With V trimmed by 10 bases and J by 3 bases, 12 bases remained unmatched. CDR3 length: 14 residues. CDR3 amino acids: CATARQGNLYEQYF. The CDR3 nucleotides read TGTGCCACTGCACGACAGGGAAACCTCTACGAGCAGTACTTC.

The rearrangement links TRBV6-4 to TRBJ2-4, with D maybe TRBD1 (6 bases). This CDR3 comprises 17 residues. Per germline, CDR1 MRHNA and CDR2 SNTAGT. Trimming took 7 bases from V and 0 from J, leaving 19 bases between them. This chain's CDR3 is CASTPPTGKIAKNIQYF. The CDR3, as DNA: TGTGCCAGCACCCCACCTACAGGGAAAATAGCCAAAAACATTCAGTACTTC.

The chain combines TRBV5-1 with TRBJ2-1; 9 bases are a match to TRBD2. V was clipped by 0 bases and J by 6 bases; unmatched bases: 10. The CDR3 contains 17 residues. The germline V gene encodes CDR1 SGHRS and CDR2 YFSETQ. CDR3 DNA: TGCGCCAGCAGCTTGGAGCGAGCGGGAGGATTTGGCAATGAGCAGTTCTTC. Translation: CASSLERAGGFGNEQFF.

The V gene is TRBV15, the J gene TRBJ2-5, with 12 bases that match TRBD1. The DNA end is a closer match to TRBJ2-7, so the J assignment may be wrong. Germline CDR1 reads LNHNV; CDR2 reads YYDKDF (reference sequence). CDR3 length equals 14 residues. DNA for the CDR3: TGTGCCACCACAGTGGGGGACAGGGGGCGCGAGCAGTACTTC. It yields the protein CATTVGDRGREQYF.

V is TRBV7-3 and J is TRBJ1-1; no reliable D call. The germline V gene encodes CDR1 SGHTA and CDR2 FQGTGA. Trimming cost V 5 bases and J 4 bases, with 17 bases left between them. This CDR3 is built from 15 residues. The CDR3 bases are TGTGCCAGCAGCCCGGGCCTGGGCCGGGGCACTGAAGCTTTCTTT. Translation gives CASSPGLGRGTEAFF.

The CDR3 DNA is TGCGCCAGCAGCTTGGGTTCGGGAGTGCACGAGCAGTACTTC. Amino acids: CASSLGSGVHEQYF. This chain connects TRBV5-1 to TRBJ2-5; tentatively, D is TRBD2 (6 bases). Judging by the DNA end, TRBJ2-7 fits better; the J call may be wrong. The CDR3 has 14 amino acids. Germline loops: CDR1 SGHRS, CDR2 YFSETQ.

The rearrangement links TRBV7-8 to TRBJ2-7; TRBD2 agrees at 7 bases. V lost 3 bases and J lost 1; bases outside the gene matches: 9. This CDR3 is 16 amino acids long. The germline CDR1 and CDR2 sequences are SGHVS and FQNEAQ. CDR3 loop: CASSLGGLDGSYEQYF. CDR3 coding DNA: TGTGCCAGCAGCTTGGGCGGACTAGACGGGTCCTACGAGCAGTACTTC.

V is TRBV10-1 and J is TRBJ1-2, with D tentatively TRBD1 (5 bases). V lost 2 bases, J lost 3 bases, and 13 bases lay in between. The CDR3 length is 15 residues. CDR1 and CDR2 (germline): WNHNN, SYGVQD (reference sequence). CDR3 residues: CASSEVAGHHYGYTF. CDR3 sequence (DNA): TGCGCCAGCAGTGAGGTGGCAGGGCACCACTATGGCTACACCTTC.

Turning to this clone: Its ends do not fully match the called genes, so a read error is possible. The chain employs TRBV7-9 and TRBJ1-5; 8 bases align to TRBD1. The CDR3 covers 17 residues. Germline V gene lookup returns CDR1 SEHNR and CDR2 FQNEAQ (reference sequence). Here the CDR3 reads CSSSLGQGRTLGQPQHF. The DNA of the CDR3 is TGTTCCAGCAGCCTCGGACAGGGTCGGACTCTAGGGCAGCCCCAGCATTTT.